Below, 19 T cell receptor beta chains from the same sample are listed, as sequenced in a study of T cell repertoires in cytomegalovirus infection. MiXCR, applied by TCRdb to the reads, yields one record per CDR3 protein. The sample carries 50,000 or so distinct CDR3 sequences, roughly a fifth recorded once. No antigen has been assigned to these receptors. Sequencing was performed on CD8+ T cells from cultured PBMCs, taken from culture after CMV antigen stimulation. All receptors derive from a human donor in good health (CMV status not recorded). Some clones in this sample may be carry-over from other donors' samples.

The chain carries TRBV6-2 or TRBV6-3 and TRBJ2-1; D unclear. The CDR3 runs to 13 residues. CDR1 and CDR2 from the germline V gene are MNHEY and SVGEGT. With 4 bases removed from V and 5 bases from J, the gap between germline ends came to 9 bases. CDR3 amino acids: CASSLNGDNEQFF. CDR3 coding DNA: TGTGCCAGCAGTTTGAACGGAGACAATGAGCAGTTCTTC.

This clonotype was recorded at least ten times. CDR3 nucleotide sequence: TGCGCCAGCAGCCAAGAAAAGTGGCCAGGGGGGTACGAGCAGTACTTC. The encoded protein is CASSQEKWPGGYEQYF. The chain has TRBV4-3 and TRBJ2-7; a weak D match, TRBD1 (7 bases). Trimming stripped 0 bases from V and 4 bases from J, with 16 bases between. The V gene's germline CDR1 is LGHNA and CDR2 YSLEER. The CDR3 consists of 16 residues.

This clonotype was observed a handful of times. The rearrangement joins TRBV7-2 to TRBJ2-7; 10 bases fit TRBD2. Per germline, CDR1 SGHTA and CDR2 FQGNSA. The ends lost 3 bases at V and 7 bases at J; junction bases unmatched: 6. The CDR3 is made up of 14 amino acids. The CDR3 sequence: CASSLASGSSEQYF. CDR3 bases: TGTGCCAGCAGCTTGGCTAGCGGGAGCTCTGAGCAGTACTTC.

This clonotype has more than one count but fewer than ten. The gene calls are TRBV5-5 and TRBJ2-5, with a weak D call TRBD2 (7 bases). The CDR3 is made up of 15 amino acids. Germline V lookup: CDR1 SGHKS, CDR2 YYEKEE (reference sequence). The V gene lost 5 bases and the J gene lost 2 bases, with 16 bases spanning the gap. CDR3 region: CASRHTGREQETQYF. DNA of the CDR3: TGTGCCAGCAGGCACACAGGGAGGGAACAAGAGACCCAGTACTTC.

Details on this clonotype: At one of its ends the junction is not consistent with the germline gene, which may arise from a read error. The chain uses TRBV27 and TRBJ1-1, with TRBD1 matching over 7 bases. The CDR3 spans 13 residues. Per germline, CDR1 MNHEY and CDR2 SMNVEV (reference sequence). CDR3 loop: CASSPTGATEAFF. CDR3 DNA sequence: TGTGCCAGCAGTCCAACAGGGGCCACTGAAGCCTTCTTT.

The chain couples TRBV7-8 to TRBJ2-7; perhaps TRBD2 as D (6 bases). The V end was cut by 7 bases, the J end by 2 bases, with 9 bases between. Germline V gene data show CDR1 as SGHVS and CDR2 as FQNEAQ. The CDR3 is 12 amino acids. CDR3: CASIGTPYEQYF. CDR3 bases: TGTGCCAGCATCGGGACTCCCTACGAGCAGTACTTC.

This clonotype was seen a handful of times. The chain combines TRBV4-2 with TRBJ2-5; TRBD2 aligns across 10 bases. CDR1 LGHNA and CDR2 YNFKEQ come from the germline V gene. CDR3 length: 15 amino acids. Trimming cost V 5 bases and J 4 bases; bases outside gene matches: 7. The CDR3 is CASSFQRGGGETQYF. CDR3 DNA: TGTGCCAGCAGCTTTCAGCGGGGGGGCGGAGAGACCCAGTACTTC.

The V and J genes are TRBV6-5 and TRBJ2-3, with TRBD1 matching over 11 bases. Trimming removed 2 bases from V and 6 bases from J; junction bases left unmatched: 7. Germline V lookup: CDR1 MNHEY, CDR2 SVGAGI. This CDR3 is built from 16 residues. The CDR3 loop is CASSYGQGASGDTQYF. Here the CDR3 DNA reads TGTGCCAGCAGTTACGGACAGGGGGCCTCAGGGGATACGCAGTATTTT.

The genes are TRBV6-1 and TRBJ1-2, with D possibly being TRBD1 (5 bases). CDR1 is MNHNS, CDR2 SASEGT, per germline. Trimming pared 5 bases from V and 13 bases from J, leaving 14 bases between. This CDR3 is 11 amino acids long. CDR3 in amino acids: CASSRGPSVTF. As DNA, the CDR3 is TGTGCCAGCAGTCGGGGCCCCTCGGTCACCTTC.

Points on this clonotype: Possible read error: a much larger clone is one base away. This chain uses TRBV7-2 with TRBJ2-7; D is perhaps TRBD2 (5 bases). This CDR3 is built from 12 residues. Germline V CDR1 and CDR2: SGHTA, FQGNSA. The CDR3 DNA sequence: TGTGACAGCAGCTTGGGGAGTGCCGAGCAGTACTTC. It translates to CDSSLGSAEQYF.

The chain joins TRBV7-2 to TRBJ1-5; D uncertain. The CDR3 is 17 residues long. V shed 1 base and J shed 2 bases, with 15 bases lying between them. The V gene's germline CDR1 is SGHTA and CDR2 FQGNSA. The CDR3 region has the DNA TGTGCCAGCAGCTTAGGAGGTGCGCTACGGGGCAATCAGCCCCAGCATTTT. Protein sequence: CASSLGGALRGNQPQHF.

This clonotype was seen a few times. The chain couples TRBV7-2 to TRBJ2-2; unclear D gene. This CDR3 has 15 residues. CDR1 SGHTA and CDR2 FQGNSA come from the germline V gene. V lost 5 bases and J 5 bases, leaving 15 bases between the germline ends. Here the CDR3 reads CASSGSRQRTGELFF. CDR3 DNA sequence: TGTGCCAGCAGCGGTTCGCGCCAACGGACCGGGGAGCTGTTTTTT.

This clonotype was recorded a few times. This sequence joins TRBV7-2 and TRBJ2-5; 7 bases are a match to TRBD1. Germline loops: CDR1 SGHTA, CDR2 FQGNSA. The trim removed 5 bases at V and 5 bases at J, leaving 11 bases unmatched. The CDR3 covers 15 residues. DNA for the CDR3: TGTGCCAGCAGCCGGCGTGGACAGGATTACGAGACCCAGTACTTC. Its translation is CASSRRGQDYETQYF. Full variable domain (remainder filled in from reference TRBV7-2 and TRBJ2-5): GAGVSQSPSNKVTEKGKDVELRCDPISGHTALYWYRQSLGQGLEFLIYFQGNSAPDKSGLPSDRFSAERTGGSVSTLTIQRTQQEDSAVYLCASSRRGQDYETQYFGPGTRLLVL.

This clonotype was recorded many times. The chain recombines TRBV7-7 with TRBJ2-1, with TRBD1 matching 8 bases. Germline values: CDR1 SSHAT, CDR2 FNYEAQ (reference sequence). Losses at the gene ends were 4 bases for V and 3 bases for J; bases not matched to a gene: 5. The CDR3 is made up of 15 amino acids. The CDR3 reads CASSSGQGVYNEQFF. In DNA form, the CDR3 reads TGTGCCAGCAGCTCCGGACAGGGTGTCTACAATGAGCAGTTCTTC.

This chain connects TRBV4-1 to TRBJ2-7, with TRBD2 as a possible D gene (5 bases). The germline V gene encodes CDR1 MGHRA and CDR2 YSYEKL. CDR3 length: 14 amino acids. V was trimmed by 1 base and J by 0 bases, leaving 7 bases between them. The CDR3 protein is CASSQVRDSYEQYF. Written as DNA, the CDR3 is TGCGCCAGCAGCCAAGTTCGGGACTCCTACGAGCAGTACTTC.

The V call is TRBV6-2 or TRBV6-3, the J call TRBJ2-1, with D possibly TRBD1 on 6 matching bases. The CDR3 has 13 amino acids. V was trimmed by 2 bases and J by 15 bases, leaving 17 bases between them. Looked up from germline, CDR1 is MNHEY and CDR2 is SVGEGT. CDR3 DNA sequence: TGTGCCAGCAGTTACAACTCGTGGGGACATGGGTTCTTC. Translating it yields CASSYNSWGHGFF.

A few counts support this clonotype. The chain carries TRBV9 and TRBJ2-7; TRBD2 agrees at 8 bases. V was pared by 2 bases and J by 5 bases, with 9 bases of the junction left unmatched. CDR3 size: 15 residues. Germline-derived CDR1 and CDR2 are SGDLS and YYNGEE. CDR3 sequence: CASSVGQAGVNEQYF. The CDR3 DNA sequence: TGTGCCAGCAGCGTGGGGCAAGCGGGGGTTAACGAGCAGTACTTC.

The sample holds a few counts of this clonotype. This chain connects TRBV11-2 to TRBJ1-1; no firm D call. This CDR3 has 13 residues. CDR1 and CDR2 (germline): SGHAT, FQNNGV. The V end was cut by 1 base, the J end by 5 bases, with 8 bases between. CDR3 region: CASSLAMGTEAFF. Written as DNA, the CDR3 is TGTGCCAGCAGCTTAGCTATGGGGACTGAAGCTTTCTTT.

The chain carries TRBV20-1 and TRBJ2-2; tentative D call: TRBD1 (5 bases). This CDR3 spans 15 amino acids. Trimming shortened V by 3 bases and J by 3 bases, and 14 bases separated the two germline ends. Germline V lookup: CDR1 DFQATT, CDR2 SNEGSKA (reference sequence). The CDR3 sequence: CSARLISGYTGELFF. The CDR3 DNA reads TGCAGTGCTAGGTTGATTTCAGGGTACACCGGGGAGCTGTTTTTT.